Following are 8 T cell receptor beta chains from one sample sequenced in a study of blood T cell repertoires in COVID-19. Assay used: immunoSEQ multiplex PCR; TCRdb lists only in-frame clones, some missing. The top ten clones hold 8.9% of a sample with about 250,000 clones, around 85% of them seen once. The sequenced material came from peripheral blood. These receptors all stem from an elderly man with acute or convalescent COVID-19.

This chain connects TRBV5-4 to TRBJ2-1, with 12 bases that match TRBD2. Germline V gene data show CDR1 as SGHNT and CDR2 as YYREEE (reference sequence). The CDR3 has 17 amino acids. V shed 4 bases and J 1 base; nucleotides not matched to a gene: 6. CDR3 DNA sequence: TGTGCCAGCAGCCTAACTAGCGGGGGGTTTTCCTACAATGAGCAGTTCTTC. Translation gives CASSLTSGGFSYNEQFF.

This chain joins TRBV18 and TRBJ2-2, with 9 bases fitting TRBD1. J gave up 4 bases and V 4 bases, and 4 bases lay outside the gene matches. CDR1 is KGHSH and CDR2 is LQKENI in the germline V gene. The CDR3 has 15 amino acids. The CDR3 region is CASSQDRGSTGELFF. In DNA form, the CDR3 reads TGTGCCAGCTCACAGGACAGGGGAAGCACCGGGGAGCTGTTTTTT. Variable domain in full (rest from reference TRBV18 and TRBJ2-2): NAGVMQNPRHLVRRRGQEARLRCSPMKGHSHVYWYRQLPEEGLKFMVYLQKENIIDESGMPKERFSAEFPKEGPSILRIQQVVRGDSAAYFCASSQDRGSTGELFFGEGSRLTVL.

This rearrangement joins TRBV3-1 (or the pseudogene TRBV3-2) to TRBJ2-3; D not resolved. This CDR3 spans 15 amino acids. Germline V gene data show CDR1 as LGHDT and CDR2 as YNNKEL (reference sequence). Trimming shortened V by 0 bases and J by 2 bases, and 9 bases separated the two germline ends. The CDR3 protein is CASSQDLALTDTQYF. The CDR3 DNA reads TGTGCCAGCAGCCAAGATCTGGCCCTCACAGATACGCAGTATTTT.

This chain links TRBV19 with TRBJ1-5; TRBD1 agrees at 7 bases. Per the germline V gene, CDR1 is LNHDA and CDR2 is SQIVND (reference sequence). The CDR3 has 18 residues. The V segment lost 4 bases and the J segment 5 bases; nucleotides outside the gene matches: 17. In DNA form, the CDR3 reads TGTGCCAGTAGTACGACAGGGAACCGAAAAGGATTTTATCAGCCCCAGCATTTT. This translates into CASSTTGNRKGFYQPQHF.

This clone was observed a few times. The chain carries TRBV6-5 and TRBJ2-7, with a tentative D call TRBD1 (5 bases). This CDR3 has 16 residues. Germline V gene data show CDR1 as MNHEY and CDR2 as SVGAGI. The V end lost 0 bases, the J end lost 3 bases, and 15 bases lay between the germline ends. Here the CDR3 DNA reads TGTGCCAGCAGTTACTCGATTTTGGGGCAGTTCTACGAGCAGTACTTC. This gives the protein CASSYSILGQFYEQYF.

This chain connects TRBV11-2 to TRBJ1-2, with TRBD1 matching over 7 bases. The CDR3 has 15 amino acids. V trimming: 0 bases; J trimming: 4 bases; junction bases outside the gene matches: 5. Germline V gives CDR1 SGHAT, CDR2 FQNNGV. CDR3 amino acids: CASSLEDRVGYGYTF. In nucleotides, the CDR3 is TGTGCCAGCAGCTTAGAAGACAGGGTCGGCTATGGCTACACCTTC.

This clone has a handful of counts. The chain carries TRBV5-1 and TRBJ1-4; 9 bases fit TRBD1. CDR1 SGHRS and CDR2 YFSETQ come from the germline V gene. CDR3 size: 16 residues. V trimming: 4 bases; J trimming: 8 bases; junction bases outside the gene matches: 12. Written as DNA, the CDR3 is TGCGCCAGCAGCCCTGGCCGGGGACAGGGATGGGAAAAACTGTTTTTT. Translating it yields CASSPGRGQGWEKLFF.

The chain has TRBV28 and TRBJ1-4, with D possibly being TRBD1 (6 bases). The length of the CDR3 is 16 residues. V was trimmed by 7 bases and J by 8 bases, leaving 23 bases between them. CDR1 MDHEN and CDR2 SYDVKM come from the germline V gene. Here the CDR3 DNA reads TGTGCCAGCACAGTTACCCCGCCTCTTAGGGGGGAAAAACTGTTTTTT. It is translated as CASTVTPPLRGEKLFF.